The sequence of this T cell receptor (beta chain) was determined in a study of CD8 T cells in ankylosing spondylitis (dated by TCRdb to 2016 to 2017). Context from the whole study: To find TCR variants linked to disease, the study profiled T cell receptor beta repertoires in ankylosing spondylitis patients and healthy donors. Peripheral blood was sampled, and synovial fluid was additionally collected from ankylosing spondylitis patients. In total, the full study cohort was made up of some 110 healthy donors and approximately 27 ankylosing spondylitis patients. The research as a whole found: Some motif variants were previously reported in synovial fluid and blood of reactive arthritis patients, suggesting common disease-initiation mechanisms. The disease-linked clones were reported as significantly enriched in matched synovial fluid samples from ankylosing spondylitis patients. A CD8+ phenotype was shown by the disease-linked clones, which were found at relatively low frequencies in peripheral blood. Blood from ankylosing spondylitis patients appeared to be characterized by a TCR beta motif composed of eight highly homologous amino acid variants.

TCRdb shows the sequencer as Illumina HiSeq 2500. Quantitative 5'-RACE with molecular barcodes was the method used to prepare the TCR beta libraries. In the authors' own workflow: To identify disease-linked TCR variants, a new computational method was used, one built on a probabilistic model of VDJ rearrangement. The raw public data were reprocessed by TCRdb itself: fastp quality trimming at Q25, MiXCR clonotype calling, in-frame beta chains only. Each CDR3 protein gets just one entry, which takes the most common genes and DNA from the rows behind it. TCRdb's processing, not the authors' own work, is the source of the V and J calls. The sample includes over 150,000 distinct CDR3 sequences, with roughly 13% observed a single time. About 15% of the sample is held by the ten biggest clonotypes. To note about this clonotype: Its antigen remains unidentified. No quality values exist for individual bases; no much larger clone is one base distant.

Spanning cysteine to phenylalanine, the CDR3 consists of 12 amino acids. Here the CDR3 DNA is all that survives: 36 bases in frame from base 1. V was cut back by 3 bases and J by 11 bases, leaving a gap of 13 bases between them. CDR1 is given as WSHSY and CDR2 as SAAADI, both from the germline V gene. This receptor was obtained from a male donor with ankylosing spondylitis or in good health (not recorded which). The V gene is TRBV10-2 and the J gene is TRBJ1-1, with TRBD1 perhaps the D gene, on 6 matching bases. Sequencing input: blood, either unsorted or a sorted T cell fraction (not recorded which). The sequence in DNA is TGCGCCAGCAGTGAAGCAGGGGATGAGGCTTTCTTT. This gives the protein CASSEAGDEAFF.